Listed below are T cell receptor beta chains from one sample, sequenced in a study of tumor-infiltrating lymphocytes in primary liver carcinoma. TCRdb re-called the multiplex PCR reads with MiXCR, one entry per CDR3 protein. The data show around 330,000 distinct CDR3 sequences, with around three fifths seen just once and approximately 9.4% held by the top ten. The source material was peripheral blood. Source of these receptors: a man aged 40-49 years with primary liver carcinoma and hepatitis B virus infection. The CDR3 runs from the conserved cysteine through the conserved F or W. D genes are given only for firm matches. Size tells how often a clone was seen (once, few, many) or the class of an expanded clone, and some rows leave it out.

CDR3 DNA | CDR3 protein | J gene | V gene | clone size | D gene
TGTGCCAGCAGGATTAGCGGAACAGATACGCAGTATTTT | CASRISGTDTQYF | TRBJ2-3 | TRBV28 | . | .
TGTGCCAGCAGCCTATCGGGGGTTGCAATCCACGAGCAGTACTTC | CASSLSGVAIHEQYF | TRBJ2-7 | TRBV12-3/TRBV12-4 | many | .
TGCGCCAGCAGCTTGGACATAAATATGAACACTGAAGCTTTCTTT | CASSLDINMNTEAFF | TRBJ1-1 | TRBV5-1 | few | .
TGCGCCAGCAATTGGGGACTAGCGGGAGGGTCCACCTACGAGCAGTACTTC | CASNWGLAGGSTYEQYF | TRBJ2-7 | TRBV5-1 | . | TRBD2
TGTACCAGCAGCTTCGGGGGACTAGCGGGAGAGGAGCAGTTCTTC | CTSSFGGLAGEEQFF | TRBJ2-1 | TRBV5-1 | . | TRBD2
TGTGCCAGCTCACCAACAGCGGGAGCCCACAATAAGCAGTTCTTC | CASSPTAGAHNKQFF | TRBJ2-1 | TRBV18 | . | TRBD2
TGTGCCTGGAGCGCAGGAGTTGAGGGGGAGCAGTTCTTC | CAWSAGVEGEQFF | TRBJ2-1 | TRBV30 | . | .
TGTGCCAGCAGCCCTGGAGGCGGGGACATTGAAGCTTTCTTT | CASSPGGGDIEAFF | TRBJ1-1 | TRBV5-6 | . | .
. | CASSLGGLVKNCFF | TRBJ1-4 | TRBV12-3/TRBV12-4 | . | .
TGTGCCAGCAGTTACTCGATTCTGGAGCAGTACTTC | CASSYSILEQYF | TRBJ2-7 | TRBV6-6 | . | .
TGTGCCAGCAGGGACATGGGAGGACACAATGAGCAGTTCTTC | CASRDMGGHNEQFF | TRBJ2-1 | TRBV5-6 | . | .
TGTGCCAGTAGTACTAGACAGGGAGAAGAGACCCAGTACTTC | CASSTRQGEETQYF | TRBJ2-5 | TRBV19 | . | TRBD1
TGTGCCAGCAGTTACGGAGCAGGGCCTAATGAAAAACTGTTTTTT | CASSYGAGPNEKLFF | TRBJ1-4 | TRBV6-5 | many | .
TGCGCCAGCAGCCAAGATCCTCCCTCCGAGACTAGCGGGAGAGAAGATACGCAGTATTTT | CASSQDPPSETSGREDTQYF | TRBJ2-3 | TRBV4-3 | once | TRBD2
TGTGCCGCCTCGGGGTACTCCGGTGTAAACACCATATATTTT | CAASGYSGVNTIYF | TRBJ1-3 | TRBV10-3 | . | .
TGTGCCATCAGTGGGGACGGTCCCAGGGAGCTGTTTTTT | CAISGDGPRELFF | TRBJ2-2 | TRBV10-3 | many | .
TGTGCCAGCAGCGAAATAGCGGGAGGGCAAGATACGCAGTATTTT | CASSEIAGGQDTQYF | TRBJ2-3 | TRBV6-1 | . | TRBD2
TGTGCCAGCAGCAAAACCTGGACAGGGCATCCCTACGAGCAGTACTTC | CASSKTWTGHPYEQYF | TRBJ2-7 | TRBV11-1 | . | TRBD1
TGTGCCAGCAGACCCGGACAGGCAGACCCGTTCTATGGCTACACCTTC | CASRPGQADPFYGYTF | TRBJ1-2 | TRBV5-6 | . | TRBD1
TGTGCCAGCAGCTTGGCCCATAGGAACACTGAAGCTTTCTTT | CASSLAHRNTEAFF | TRBJ1-1 | TRBV5-6 | few | .
TGTGCCAACAGCCGCCCAGGATACAATGAACAGTTCTTC | CANSRPGYNEQFF | TRBJ2-1 | TRBV11-2 | . | .
TGTGCCAGCAGTGAGTTGGGACAGTCCGGCTACACCTTC | CASSELGQSGYTF | TRBJ1-2 | TRBV25-1 | . | TRBD1
TGTGCCAGCAGGGAAGGGGCGGGCAGCTCCTACAATGAGCAGTTCTTC | CASREGAGSSYNEQFF | TRBJ2-1 | TRBV5-4 | few | .
TGCAGCGTTACAGGGTGCTGGCGTATGAACACTGAAGCTTTCTTT | CSVTGCWRMNTEAFF | TRBJ1-1 | TRBV29-1 | . | .
TGTGCCAGCAGCCTCATCTCCTATAATTCACCCCTCCACTTT | CASSLISYNSPLHF | TRBJ1-6 | TRBV11-2 | many | .